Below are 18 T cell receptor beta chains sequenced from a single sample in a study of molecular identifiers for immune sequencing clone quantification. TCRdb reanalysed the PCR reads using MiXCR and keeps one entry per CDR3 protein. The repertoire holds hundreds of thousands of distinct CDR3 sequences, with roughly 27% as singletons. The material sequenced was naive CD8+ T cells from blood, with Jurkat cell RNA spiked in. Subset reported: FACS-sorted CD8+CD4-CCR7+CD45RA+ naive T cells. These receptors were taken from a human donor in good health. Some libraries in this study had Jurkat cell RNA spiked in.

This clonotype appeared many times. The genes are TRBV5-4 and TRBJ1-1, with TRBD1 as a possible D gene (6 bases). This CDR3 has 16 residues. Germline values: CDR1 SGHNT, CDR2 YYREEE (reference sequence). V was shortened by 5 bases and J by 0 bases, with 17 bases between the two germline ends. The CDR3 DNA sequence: TGTGCCAGCAGATCAGGGGTTACCCCCATGAACACTGAAGCTTTCTTT. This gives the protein CASRSGVTPMNTEAFF. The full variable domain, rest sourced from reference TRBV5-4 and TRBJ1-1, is ETGVTQSPTHLIKTRGQQVTLRCSSQSGHNTVSWYQQALGQGPQFIFQYYREEENGRGNFPPRFSGLQFPNYSSELNVNALELDDSALYLCASRSGVTPMNTEAFFGQGTRLTVV.

In nucleotides, the CDR3 is TGCAGTGCGCCCACCGGGGGGGAGGTGCAGTTCTTC. Translation gives CSAPTGGEVQFF. The chain has TRBV20-1 and TRBJ2-1; 8 nucleotides line up with TRBD2. V trimming: 6 bases; J trimming: 12 bases; junction bases outside the gene matches: 10. Germline lookup yields CDR1 DFQATT and CDR2 SNEGSKA (reference sequence). The CDR3 contains 12 residues.

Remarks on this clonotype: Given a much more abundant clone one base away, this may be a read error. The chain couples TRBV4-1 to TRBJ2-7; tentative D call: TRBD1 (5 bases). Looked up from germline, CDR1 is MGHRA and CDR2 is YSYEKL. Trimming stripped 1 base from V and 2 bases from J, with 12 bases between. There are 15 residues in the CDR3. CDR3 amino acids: CASSQAQDSPYEQYF. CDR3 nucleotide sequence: TGCGCCAGCAGCCAAGCCCAAGACAGTCCCTACGAGCAGTACTTC.

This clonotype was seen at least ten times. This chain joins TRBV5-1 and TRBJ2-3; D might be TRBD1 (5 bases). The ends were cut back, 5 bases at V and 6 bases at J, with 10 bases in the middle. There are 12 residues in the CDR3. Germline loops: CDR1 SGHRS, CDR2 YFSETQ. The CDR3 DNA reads TGCGCCAGCAGAGGGGCCGGGGATACGCAGTATTTT. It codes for CASRGAGDTQYF.

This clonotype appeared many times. The chain's CDR3 is CASSLAGRRDEQYF. The CDR3 DNA sequence: TGTGCCAGCAGCTTAGCAGGACGGAGGGACGAGCAGTACTTC. This chain uses TRBV7-6 with TRBJ2-7; D is perhaps TRBD2 (6 bases). This CDR3 comprises 14 residues. The germline gives CDR1 SGHVS, CDR2 FNYEAQ. With 0 bases removed from V and 5 bases from J, the gap between germline ends came to 11 bases.

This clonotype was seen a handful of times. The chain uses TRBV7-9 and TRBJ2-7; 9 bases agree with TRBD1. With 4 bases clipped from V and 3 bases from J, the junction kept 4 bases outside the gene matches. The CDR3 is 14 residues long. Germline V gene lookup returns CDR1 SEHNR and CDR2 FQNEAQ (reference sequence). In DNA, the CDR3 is TGTGCCAGCAGCTCCGACAGGGGGTTCTACGAGCAGTACTTC. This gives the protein CASSSDRGFYEQYF.

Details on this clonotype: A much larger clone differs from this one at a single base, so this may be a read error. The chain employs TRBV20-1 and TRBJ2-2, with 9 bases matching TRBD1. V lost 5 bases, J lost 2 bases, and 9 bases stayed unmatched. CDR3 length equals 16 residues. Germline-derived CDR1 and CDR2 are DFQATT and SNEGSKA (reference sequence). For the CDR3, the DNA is TGCAGTGCTTTGAACAGGGGGCGGTTCAACACCGGGGAGCTGTTTTTT. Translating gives CSALNRGRFNTGELFF.

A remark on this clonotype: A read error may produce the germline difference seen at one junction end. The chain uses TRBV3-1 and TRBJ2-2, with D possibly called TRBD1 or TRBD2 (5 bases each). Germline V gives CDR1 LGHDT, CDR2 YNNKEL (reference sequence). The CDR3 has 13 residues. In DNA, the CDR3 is TGTGCCAGCAGCCCAGGGCTTACCGGGGAGCTGCTTTTT. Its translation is CASSPGLTGELLF.

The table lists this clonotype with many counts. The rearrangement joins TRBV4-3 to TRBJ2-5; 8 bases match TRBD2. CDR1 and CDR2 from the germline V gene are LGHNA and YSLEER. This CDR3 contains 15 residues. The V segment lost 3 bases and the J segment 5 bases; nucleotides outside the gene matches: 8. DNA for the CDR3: TGCGCCAGCAGCCAGGGATTAGCGGGGTGGGAGACCCAGTACTTC. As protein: CASSQGLAGWETQYF.

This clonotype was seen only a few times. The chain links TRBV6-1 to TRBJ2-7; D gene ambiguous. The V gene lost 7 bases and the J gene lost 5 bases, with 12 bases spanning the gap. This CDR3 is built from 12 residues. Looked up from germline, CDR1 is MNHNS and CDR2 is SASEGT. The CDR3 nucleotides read TGTGCCAGCAATTTAGGGATCAACGAGCAGTACTTC. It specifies CASNLGINEQYF.

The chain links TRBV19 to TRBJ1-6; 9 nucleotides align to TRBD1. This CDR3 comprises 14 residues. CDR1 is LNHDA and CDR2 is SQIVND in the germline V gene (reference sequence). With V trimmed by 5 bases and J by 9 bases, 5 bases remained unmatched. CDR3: CASSEGTGFSPLHF. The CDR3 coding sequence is TGTGCCAGTAGTGAAGGGACAGGGTTTTCACCCCTCCACTTT.

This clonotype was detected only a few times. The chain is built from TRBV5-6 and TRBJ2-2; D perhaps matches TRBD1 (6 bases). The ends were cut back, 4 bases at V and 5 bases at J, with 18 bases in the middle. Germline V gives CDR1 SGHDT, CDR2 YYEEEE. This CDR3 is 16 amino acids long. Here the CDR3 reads CASSRGRTDLTGELFF. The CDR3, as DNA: TGTGCCAGCAGCCGGGGCCGGACAGATCTGACCGGGGAGCTGTTTTTT.

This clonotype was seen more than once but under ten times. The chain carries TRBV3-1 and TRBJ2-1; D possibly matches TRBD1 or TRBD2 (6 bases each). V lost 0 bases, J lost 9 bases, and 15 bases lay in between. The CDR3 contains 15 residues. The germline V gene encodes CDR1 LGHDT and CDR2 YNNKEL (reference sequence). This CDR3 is CASSQEYREEGEQFF. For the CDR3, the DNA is TGTGCCAGCAGCCAAGAATACAGGGAGGAAGGTGAGCAGTTCTTC.

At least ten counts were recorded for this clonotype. The CDR3 here is CEGDKNTGELFF. The CDR3 bases are TGTGAGGGGGACAAGAACACCGGGGAGCTGTTTTTT. The chain uses TRBV5-8 and TRBJ2-2; D is perhaps TRBD1 (6 bases). CDR1 is SGHTS and CDR2 is YDEGEE in the germline V gene. The CDR3 totals 12 residues. Together with reference TRBV5-8 and TRBJ2-2, the CDR3 gives the full variable domain: EAGVTQSPTHLIKTRGQQATLRCSPISGHTSVYWYQQALGLGLQFLLWYDEGEERNRGNFPPRFSGRQFPNYSSELNVNALELEDSALYLCEGDKNTGELFFGEGSRLTVL.

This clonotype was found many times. For the CDR3, the DNA is TGTGCCAGCGACGGGGACCTTCTTAACACTGAAGCTTTCTTT. This codes for CASDGDLLNTEAFF. The chain joins TRBV7-9 to TRBJ1-1; the D gene is possibly TRBD1 (5 bases). The germline V and J ends were trimmed by 8 bases and 2 bases, with 15 bases remaining between them. The germline V gene has CDR1 SEHNR and CDR2 FQNEAQ (reference sequence). The length of the CDR3 is 14 residues.

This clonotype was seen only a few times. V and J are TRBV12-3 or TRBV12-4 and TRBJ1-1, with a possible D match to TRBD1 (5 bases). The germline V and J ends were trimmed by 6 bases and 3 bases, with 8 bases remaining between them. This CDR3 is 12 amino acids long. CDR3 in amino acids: CASSTQDTEAFF. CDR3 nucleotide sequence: TGTGCCAGCAGCACACAGGACACTGAAGCTTTCTTT.

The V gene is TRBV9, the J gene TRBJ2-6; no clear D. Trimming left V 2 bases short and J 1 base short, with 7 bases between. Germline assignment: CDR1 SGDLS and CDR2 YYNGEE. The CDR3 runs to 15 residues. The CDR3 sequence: CASSVSGSGANVLTF. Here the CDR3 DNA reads TGTGCCAGCAGCGTGAGTGGTTCTGGGGCCAACGTCCTGACTTTC. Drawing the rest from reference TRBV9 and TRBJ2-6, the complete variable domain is DSGVTQTPKHLITATGQRVTLRCSPRSGDLSVYWYQQSLDQGLQFLIQYYNGEERAKGNILERFSAQQFPDLHSELNLSSLELGDSALYFCASSVSGSGANVLTFGAGSRLTVL.

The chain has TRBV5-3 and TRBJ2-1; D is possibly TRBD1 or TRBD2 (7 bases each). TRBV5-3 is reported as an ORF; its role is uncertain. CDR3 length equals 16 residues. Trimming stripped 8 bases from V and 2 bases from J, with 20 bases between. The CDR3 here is CASSLLQGGTYNEQFF. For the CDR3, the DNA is TGTGCCAGCAGCCTCCTCCAGGGGGGGACCTACAATGAGCAGTTCTTC.